These 26 T cell receptor beta chains share one sample of origin, sequenced in a study of T cell responses to AZD1222 COVID-19 vaccine. Sequencing used immunoSEQ multiplex PCR; TCRdb keeps in-frame clones, though not all of them. The sample records about 140,000 clones, around 92% being singletons. This sample comprised peripheral blood, obtained on day 0 of AZD1222 vaccination. The origin of the receptors is an adult in good health.

The chain links TRBV10-1 to TRBJ2-7; D may be TRBD2 (6 bases). Germline CDR1 WNHNN, CDR2 SYGVQD (reference sequence). The length of the CDR3 is 14 residues. The V end lost 0 bases, the J end lost 5 bases, and 11 bases lay between the germline ends. CDR3 sequence reads: CASSESLGGDEQYF. CDR3 coding DNA: TGCGCCAGCAGTGAGTCTCTGGGCGGGGACGAGCAGTACTTC.

The rearrangement links TRBV11-2 to TRBJ2-7; D perhaps matches TRBD2 (7 bases). The length of the CDR3 is 18 residues. V shed 5 bases and J shed 3 bases, with 26 bases lying between them. Germline V gene data show CDR1 as SGHAT and CDR2 as FQNNGV. CDR3 in DNA: TGTGCCAGCAGCCCCCTTCGCCGGGGGAGGGGGGAGAGCTACGAGCAGTACTTC. Its translation is CASSPLRRGRGESYEQYF. Supplemented by reference TRBV11-2 and TRBJ2-7, the full variable domain reads EAGVAQSPRYKIIEKRQSVAFWCNPISGHATLYWYQQILGQGPKLLIQFQNNGVVDDSQLPKDRFSAERLKGVDSTLKIQPAKLEDSAVYLCASSPLRRGRGESYEQYFGPGTRLTVT.

The chain joins TRBV11-2 to TRBJ2-6; D possibly corresponds to TRBD1 (6 bases). Trimming cost V 2 bases and J 13 bases, with 15 bases left between them. Germline values: CDR1 SGHAT, CDR2 FQNNGV. The CDR3 consists of 14 residues. The CDR3 bases are TGTGCCAGCAGCTTATTCACAGGGTTTGGGGTCCTGACTTTC. It translates to CASSLFTGFGVLTF.

The V gene is TRBV11-2, the J gene TRBJ1-3; D is unresolved. Germline CDR1 and CDR2: SGHAT and FQNNGV. V lost 0 bases to trimming and J lost 0 bases, with 12 bases between them. The CDR3 length is 17 residues. CDR3 protein: CASSLDHGKSSGNTIYF. The CDR3 DNA is TGTGCCAGCAGCTTAGATCATGGGAAGAGCTCTGGAAACACCATATATTTT.

A single count supports this clone. This rearrangement joins TRBV2 to TRBJ2-1; 8 bases fit TRBD1. The germline CDR1 and CDR2 sequences are SNHLY and FYNNEI. V lost 4 bases, J lost 3 bases, and 5 bases stayed unmatched. The CDR3 loop spans 15 amino acids. CDR3 bases: TGTGCCAGCAGTGCTCAACAGGGGGTCTACAATGAGCAGTTCTTC. It yields the protein CASSAQQGVYNEQFF.

This sequence joins TRBV6-6 and TRBJ2-7; 8 bases agree with TRBD2. This CDR3 region has 14 residues. In germline, CDR1 is MNHNY, CDR2 SVGAGI (reference sequence). With V trimmed by 6 bases and J by 4 bases, 8 bases remained unmatched. Here the CDR3 reads CASSPRTSFYEQYF. The CDR3 nucleotides are TGTGCCAGCAGCCCCCGGACTAGCTTTTACGAGCAGTACTTC.

The V gene is TRBV27, the J gene TRBJ1-6; 9 bases fit TRBD1. Germline CDR1 reads MNHEY; CDR2 reads SMNVEV (reference sequence). This CDR3 region has 15 residues. With 4 bases clipped from V and 9 bases from J, the junction kept 7 bases outside the gene matches. This chain's CDR3 is CASSYLTGGGSPLHF. The CDR3 DNA reads as TGTGCCAGCAGTTATTTGACAGGGGGGGGTTCACCCCTCCACTTT.

V is TRBV10-3 and J is TRBJ2-5, with TRBD2 identical over 11 bases. CDR3 length: 19 amino acids. Germline V gene data show CDR1 as ENHRY and CDR2 as SYGVKD. The V and J ends lost 2 bases and 5 bases, in that order; junction bases with no gene match: 16. This CDR3 is CAISEGPGLAGRGRETQYF. For the CDR3, the DNA is TGTGCCATCAGTGAGGGCCCTGGACTAGCGGGTAGGGGTCGCGAGACCCAGTACTTC.

This clone was seen more than once but under ten times. CDR3: CASSLADTDTQYF. The CDR3 DNA sequence: TGTGCCAGCAGTCTTGCAGACACAGATACGCAGTATTTT. The rearrangement joins TRBV6-2 or TRBV6-3 to TRBJ2-3; D gene unclear. Trimming took 5 bases from V and 2 from J, leaving 8 bases between them. This CDR3 spans 13 amino acids. Germline CDR1 MNHEY, CDR2 SVGEGT.

The rearrangement uses TRBV12-5 and TRBJ2-3, with D possibly TRBD2 on 6 matching bases. V lost 5 bases and J 0 bases, leaving 15 bases between the germline ends. The CDR3 is 16 residues long. In germline, CDR1 is LGHNT, CDR2 FRNRAP. The CDR3: CASGPGLEISTDTQYF. The CDR3 region has the DNA TGTGCTAGTGGTCCGGGACTGGAAATAAGCACAGATACGCAGTATTTT.

This chain uses TRBV27 with TRBJ1-5; 9 bases map to TRBD1. V trimming: 4 bases; J trimming: 0 bases; junction bases outside the gene matches: 7. The germline V gene encodes CDR1 MNHEY and CDR2 SMNVEV (reference sequence). The CDR3 has 17 residues. The CDR3 reads CASSSGQGQYSNQPQHF. The CDR3 nucleotides read TGTGCCAGCAGTTCAGGACAGGGGCAATATAGCAATCAGCCCCAGCATTTT.

The chain carries TRBV7-3 and TRBJ2-7; D might be TRBD1 (6 bases). The CDR3 totals 13 residues. Germline CDR1 and CDR2: SGHTA and FQGTGA. V lost 5 bases and J 9 bases, leaving 17 bases between the germline ends. The CDR3 DNA follows: TGTGCCAGCAGCCCCCGACAGGCCGGGGTGCAGTACTTC. Its protein is CASSPRQAGVQYF. Drawing the rest from reference TRBV7-3 and TRBJ2-7, the complete variable domain is GAGVSQTPSNKVTEKGKYVELRCDPISGHTALYWYRQSLGQGPEFLIYFQGTGAADDSGLPNDRFFAVRPEGSVSTLKIQRTERGDSAVYLCASSPRQAGVQYFGPGTRLTVT.

V and J are TRBV6-1 and TRBJ1-4; D is possibly TRBD1 (5 bases). The CDR3 sequence is 14 residues long. Per germline, CDR1 MNHNS and CDR2 SASEGT. The germline V and J ends were trimmed by 3 bases and 3 bases, with 8 bases remaining between them. This chain's CDR3 is CASSEGLANEKLFF. The CDR3 DNA is TGTGCCAGCAGTGAGGGGCTGGCTAATGAAAAACTGTTTTTT.

The chain uses TRBV9 and TRBJ2-7, with TRBD1 matching over 7 bases. CDR1 is SGDLS, CDR2 YYNGEE, per germline. The CDR3 covers 15 residues. The J segment lost 3 bases and the V segment lost 4 bases, leaving 10 bases of the junction unmatched. The CDR3 spells CASSSQGETHYEQYF. CDR3 nucleotide sequence: TGTGCCAGCAGCTCCCAGGGGGAAACTCACTACGAGCAGTACTTC.

This clone was observed a single time. V and J are TRBV11-2 and TRBJ2-1; tentatively, D is TRBD2 (6 bases). The CDR3 sequence is 16 residues long. V shed 5 bases and J shed 6 bases, with 20 bases lying between them. Germline-derived CDR1 and CDR2 are SGHAT and FQNNGV. For the CDR3, the DNA is TGTGCCAGCAGCCCTTGGTCGGGACTGCTAGCCAATGAGCAGTTCTTC. Amino acids: CASSPWSGLLANEQFF.

The V and J genes are TRBV2 and TRBJ1-5; a possible D gene is TRBD1 (5 bases). Trimming shortened V by 6 bases and J by 5 bases, and 11 bases separated the two germline ends. In germline, CDR1 is SNHLY, CDR2 FYNNEI. This CDR3 spans 13 amino acids. The CDR3 DNA follows: TGTGCCAGCAGGACAGAAACTCATCAGCCCCAGCATTTT. Its translation: CASRTETHQPQHF.

This chain links TRBV6-5 with TRBJ2-6; possibly TRBD2 for D (6 bases). Germline lookup yields CDR1 MNHEY and CDR2 SVGAGI. The CDR3 extends over 15 amino acids. Trimming took off 2 bases at V and 4 bases at J, with 9 bases between the two ends. The CDR3: CASSYRGSGANVLTF. In DNA form, the CDR3 reads TGTGCCAGCAGTTACCGGGGGTCCGGGGCCAACGTCCTGACTTTC.

The chain is built from TRBV28 and TRBJ2-4; 9 bases line up with TRBD2. J lost 3 bases, V lost 3 bases, and 9 bases had no gene match. This CDR3 is 17 amino acids long. Germline V gene lookup returns CDR1 MDHEN and CDR2 SYDVKM. The CDR3 region is CASSFEAGGLGKNIQYF. The CDR3 bases are TGTGCCAGCAGTTTTGAGGCGGGAGGGCTAGGCAAAAACATTCAGTACTTC.

The gene calls are TRBV6-2 or TRBV6-3 and TRBJ2-7, with 11 bases aligning to TRBD1. Trimming removed 0 bases from V and 0 bases from J; junction bases left unmatched: 4. The CDR3 spans 17 residues. Germline CDR1 MNHEY, CDR2 SVGEGT. The CDR3 loop is CASSYSTGQGASYEQYF. DNA for the CDR3: TGTGCCAGCAGTTACTCGACCGGACAGGGGGCCTCCTACGAGCAGTACTTC.

The V call is TRBV7-9, the J call TRBJ2-7; perhaps TRBD2 as D (5 bases). The CDR3 has 14 amino acids. The germline V gene encodes CDR1 SEHNR and CDR2 FQNEAQ (reference sequence). Trimming cost V 5 bases and J 0 bases, with 11 bases left between them. The chain's CDR3 is CASSGRDSSYEQYF. The CDR3 region has the DNA TGTGCCAGCAGCGGCCGGGATAGCTCCTACGAGCAGTACTTC.

This chain connects TRBV30 to TRBJ1-1, with unresolved D. The CDR3 totals 11 residues. Trimming removed 5 bases at V and 3 bases at J, with 7 bases between. Germline V lookup: CDR1 GTSNPN, CDR2 SVGIG (reference sequence). The chain's CDR3 is CAWRWHTEAFF. CDR3 DNA sequence: TGTGCCTGGCGATGGCACACTGAAGCTTTCTTT.

This chain uses TRBV5-6 with TRBJ2-3; tentatively, D is TRBD1 (5 bases). In germline, CDR1 is SGHDT, CDR2 YYEEEE. This CDR3 comprises 12 residues. V lost 6 bases and J lost 6, with 11 bases in between. The chain's CDR3 is CASTSYRDTQYF. For the CDR3, the DNA is TGTGCCAGCACTTCATACAGGGATACGCAGTATTTT.

The chain couples TRBV5-4 to TRBJ1-2; D might be TRBD1 (6 bases). Per the germline V gene, CDR1 is SGHNT and CDR2 is YYREEE (reference sequence). The V gene lost 0 bases and the J gene lost 2 bases, with 11 bases spanning the gap. This CDR3 spans 15 amino acids. CDR3 sequence: CASSLAKGGNYGYTF. The CDR3 bases are TGTGCCAGCAGCTTGGCGAAAGGGGGAAACTATGGCTACACCTTC.

This chain links TRBV6-2 or TRBV6-3 with TRBJ2-1; 7 bases map to TRBD1. The CDR3 totals 12 residues. V was clipped by 6 bases and J by 12 bases; unmatched bases: 8. Germline values: CDR1 MNHEY, CDR2 SVGEGT. As DNA, the CDR3 is TGTGCCAGCAGCCCCGACAGGGTTTTGCAGTTCTTC. This codes for CASSPDRVLQFF.

This clone was seen only once. The V gene is TRBV10-1, the J gene TRBJ2-1; 9 positions agree with TRBD1. The V segment lost 6 bases and the J segment 6 bases; nucleotides outside the gene matches: 21. CDR1 WNHNN and CDR2 SYGVQD come from the germline V gene (reference sequence). CDR3 size: 19 residues. For the CDR3, the DNA is TGCGCCAGCAGAGACGTACTATCCGGGACAGGGAAGGGGGGCAATGAGCAGTTCTTC. Translated, it gives CASRDVLSGTGKGGNEQFF.

This chain joins TRBV18 and TRBJ2-1; TRBD2 agrees at 14 bases. V lost 4 bases to trimming and J lost 7 bases; unmatched junction nucleotides: 18. Germline CDR1 reads KGHSH; CDR2 reads LQKENI. The CDR3 loop spans 20 amino acids. The CDR3 DNA sequence: TGTGCCAGCTCACGACAGGGGTTGGGACTAGCGGGAGTCTTAAATAATGAGCAGTTCTTC. It yields the protein CASSRQGLGLAGVLNNEQFF.